These T cell receptor beta chains were read from a single sample in a study of OX40 agonist ivuxolimab in advanced cancers. TCRdb's copy holds only in-frame clones and misses some; the assay was immunoSEQ multiplex PCR. The top ten clones hold approximately 4% of a sample with over 80,000 clones, more than 70% of them seen once. This specimen was CD4+ or CD8+ T cells sorted from blood, taken in a trial of the OX40 agonist ivuxolimab. These receptors originate from an adult with an advanced solid tumor such as melanoma, head and neck, liver or kidney cancer. CDR3s leave out the opening cysteine and the closing phenylalanine or tryptophan.

len,j_gene,v_gene,CDR3aa
12,TRBJ2-4,TRBV2,ASSEGSQGNIQY
16,TRBJ2-6,TRBV27,ASSLKGTGFSGANVLT
11,TRBJ1-1,TRBV5-4,ASRKQGGGEAF
14,TRBJ2-5,TRBV5-1,ASSVGPGTSVPRED
13,TRBJ2-2,TRBV7-3,ARTSGPTGTGELF
12,TRBJ2-3,TRBV7-9,ASSRTGGADTQY
10,TRBJ1-2,TRBV27,ASSEQGYGYT
11,TRBJ1-1,TRBV30,AWSATGSSEAF
14,TRBJ2-3,TRBV2,ASSDRGRTYTDTQY
9,TRBJ2-1,TRBV20-1,SAAERGEQF
11,TRBJ2-7,TRBV7-2,ASSKWTSYEQY
11,TRBJ1-5,TRBV5-1,AREGFSNQPQH
11,TRBJ2-7,TRBV28,ASSTGGAYEQY
12,TRBJ1-2,TRBV6-5,ASSYSGRGHGYT
11,TRBJ1-1,TRBV6-5,ASGGREINEAF
14,TRBJ2-5,TRBV15,ATSRRLAGEGETQY
13,TRBJ2-1,TRBV28,ASSRTSGRVHEQF
11,TRBJ2-3,TRBV7-2,ASRQIASDTQY
13,TRBJ2-3,TRBV7-9,ASSFRAGSADTQY
13,TRBJ2-5,TRBV5-4,ASSLGQGSAETQY
15,TRBJ2-3,TRBV7-2,ASSLGLGQGRKDTQY
12,TRBJ1-5,TRBV6-5,ASNKQGAKQPQH
13,TRBJ2-3,TRBV10-3,AISVVGEGTDTQY
11,TRBJ2-7,TRBV18,ASSPRQNYEQY
14,TRBJ1-5,TRBV6-6,ASSSSDRGGNQPQH
11,TRBJ2-2,TRBV9,ASSVGWSGELF
12,TRBJ2-7,TRBV18,ASSPAGGSYEQY
13,TRBJ2-5,TRBV5-1,ASSLDGVWQETQY
12,TRBJ2-2,TRBV30,AWSWGRGTGELF
10,TRBJ2-7,TRBV19,ASSVQGYEQY
14,TRBJ2-4,TRBV11-3,ASSLGGSSAKNIQY